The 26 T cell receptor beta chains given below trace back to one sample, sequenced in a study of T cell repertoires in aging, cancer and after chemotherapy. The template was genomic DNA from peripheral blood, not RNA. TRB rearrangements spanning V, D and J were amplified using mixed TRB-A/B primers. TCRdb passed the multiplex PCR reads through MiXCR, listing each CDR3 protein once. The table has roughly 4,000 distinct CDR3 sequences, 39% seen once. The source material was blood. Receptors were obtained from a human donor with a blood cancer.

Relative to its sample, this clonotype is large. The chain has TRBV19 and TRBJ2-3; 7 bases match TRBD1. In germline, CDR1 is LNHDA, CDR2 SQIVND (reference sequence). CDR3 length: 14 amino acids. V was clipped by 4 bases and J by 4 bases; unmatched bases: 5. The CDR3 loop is CASSTLGGPDTQYF. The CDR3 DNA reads TGTGCCAGTAGTACCCTAGGGGGCCCAGATACGCAGTATTTT.

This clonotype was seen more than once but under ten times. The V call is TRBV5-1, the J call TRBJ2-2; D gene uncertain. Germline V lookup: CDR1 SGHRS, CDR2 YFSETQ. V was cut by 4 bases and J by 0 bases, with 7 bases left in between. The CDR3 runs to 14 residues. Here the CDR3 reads CASSPVTNTGELFF. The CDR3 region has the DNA TGCGCCAGCAGCCCCGTCACGAACACCGGGGAGCTGTTTTTT.

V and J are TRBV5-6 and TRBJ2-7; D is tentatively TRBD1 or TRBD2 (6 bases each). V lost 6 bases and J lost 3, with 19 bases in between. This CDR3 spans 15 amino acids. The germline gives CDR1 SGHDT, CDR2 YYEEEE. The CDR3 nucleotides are TGTGCCAGCACGAGAGGGGGGACAAACCTCTACGAGCAGTACTTC. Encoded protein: CASTRGGTNLYEQYF.

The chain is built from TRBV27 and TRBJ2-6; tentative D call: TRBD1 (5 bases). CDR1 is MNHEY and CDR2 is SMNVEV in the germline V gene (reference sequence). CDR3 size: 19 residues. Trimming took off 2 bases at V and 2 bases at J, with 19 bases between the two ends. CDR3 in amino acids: CASSLRGSYFETGANVLTF. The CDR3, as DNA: TGTGCCAGCAGTTTAAGGGGCAGCTACTTTGAAACTGGGGCCAACGTCCTGACTTTC.

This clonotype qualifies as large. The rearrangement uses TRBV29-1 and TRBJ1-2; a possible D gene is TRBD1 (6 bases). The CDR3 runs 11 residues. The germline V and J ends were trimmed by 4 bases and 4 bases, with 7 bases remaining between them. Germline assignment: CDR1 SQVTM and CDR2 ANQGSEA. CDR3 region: CSVADSYGYTF. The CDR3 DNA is TGCAGCGTTGCGGACAGCTATGGCTACACCTTC.

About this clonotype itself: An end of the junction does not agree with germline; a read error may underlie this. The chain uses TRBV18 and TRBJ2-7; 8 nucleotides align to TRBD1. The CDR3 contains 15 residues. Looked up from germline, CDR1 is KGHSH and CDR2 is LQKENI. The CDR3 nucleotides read TGTGCCATCTCACCTTCGGGACAGGTTGGGGGCGAGCAGTACTTC. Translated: CAISPSGQVGGEQYF.

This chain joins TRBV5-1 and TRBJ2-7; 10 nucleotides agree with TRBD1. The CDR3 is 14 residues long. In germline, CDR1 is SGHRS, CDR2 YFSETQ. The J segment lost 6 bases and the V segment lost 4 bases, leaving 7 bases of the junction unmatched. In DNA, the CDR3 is TGCGCCAGCAGCCAGGGGACAGGGGAGGTCGAGCAGTACTTC. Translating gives CASSQGTGEVEQYF. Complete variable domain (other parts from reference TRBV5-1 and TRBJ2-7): KAGVTQTPRYLIKTRGQQVTLSCSPISGHRSVSWYQQTPGQGLQFLFEYFSETQRNKGNFPGRFSGRQFSNSRSEMNVSTLELGDSALYLCASSQGTGEVEQYFGPGTRLTVT.

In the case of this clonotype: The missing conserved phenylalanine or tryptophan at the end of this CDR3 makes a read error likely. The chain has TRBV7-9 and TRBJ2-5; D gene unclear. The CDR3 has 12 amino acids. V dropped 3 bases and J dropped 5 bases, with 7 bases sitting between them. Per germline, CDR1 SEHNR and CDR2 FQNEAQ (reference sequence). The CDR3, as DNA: TGTGCCAGCAGCTTCGCCAGTGAGACCCAGTACTCC. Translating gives CASSFASETQYS.

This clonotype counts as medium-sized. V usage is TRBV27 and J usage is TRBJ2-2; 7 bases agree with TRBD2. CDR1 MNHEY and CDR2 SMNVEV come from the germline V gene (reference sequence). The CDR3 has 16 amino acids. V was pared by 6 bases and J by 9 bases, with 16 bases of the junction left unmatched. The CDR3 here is CASSPWGRASNRELFF. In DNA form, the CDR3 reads TGTGCCAGCAGCCCCTGGGGGAGGGCTAGTAACCGGGAGCTGTTTTTT.

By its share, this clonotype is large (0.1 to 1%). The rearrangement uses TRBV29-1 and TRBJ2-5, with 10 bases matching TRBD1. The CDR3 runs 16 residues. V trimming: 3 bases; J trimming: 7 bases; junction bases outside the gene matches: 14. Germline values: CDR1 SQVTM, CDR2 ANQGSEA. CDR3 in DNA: TGCAGCGTTGATGGCGTGGGGACAGGGGCGCAGGGGACCCAGTACTTC. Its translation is CSVDGVGTGAQGTQYF.

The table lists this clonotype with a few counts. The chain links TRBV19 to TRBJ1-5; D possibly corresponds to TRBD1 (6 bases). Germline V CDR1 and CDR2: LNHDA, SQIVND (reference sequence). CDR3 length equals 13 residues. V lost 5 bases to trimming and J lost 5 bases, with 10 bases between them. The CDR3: CASSPYRDQPQHF. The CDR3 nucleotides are TGTGCCAGTAGTCCATACAGGGATCAGCCCCAGCATTTT. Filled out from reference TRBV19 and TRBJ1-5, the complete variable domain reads DGGITQSPKYLFRKEGQNVTLSCEQNLNHDAMYWYRQDPGQGLRLIYYSQIVNDFQKGDIAEGYSVSREKKESFPLTVTSAQKNPTAFYLCASSPYRDQPQHFGDGTRLSIL.

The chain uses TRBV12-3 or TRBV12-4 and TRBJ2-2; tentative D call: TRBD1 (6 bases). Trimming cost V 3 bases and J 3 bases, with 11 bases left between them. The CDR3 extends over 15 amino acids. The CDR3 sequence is CASSLPQGYTGELFF. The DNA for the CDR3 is TGTGCCAGCAGTTTGCCCCAGGGGTACACCGGGGAGCTGTTTTTT.

For the CDR3, the DNA is TGTGCCAGCAGTTACTACGGGACAGGGACTTCACCCCTCCACTTT. Protein: CASSYYGTGTSPLHF. J is TRBJ1-6 and V is TRBV6-1; 9 positions agree with TRBD1. The CDR3 contains 15 residues. Germline V CDR1 and CDR2: MNHNS, SASEGT. V trimming: 5 bases; J trimming: 9 bases; junction bases outside the gene matches: 8.

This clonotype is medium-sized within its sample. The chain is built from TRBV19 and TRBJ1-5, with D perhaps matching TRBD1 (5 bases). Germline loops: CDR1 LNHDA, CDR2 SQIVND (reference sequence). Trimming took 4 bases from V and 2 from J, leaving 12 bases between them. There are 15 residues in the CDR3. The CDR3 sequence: CASSTGMVGNQPQHF. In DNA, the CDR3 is TGTGCCAGTAGTACAGGGATGGTCGGCAATCAGCCCCAGCATTTT.

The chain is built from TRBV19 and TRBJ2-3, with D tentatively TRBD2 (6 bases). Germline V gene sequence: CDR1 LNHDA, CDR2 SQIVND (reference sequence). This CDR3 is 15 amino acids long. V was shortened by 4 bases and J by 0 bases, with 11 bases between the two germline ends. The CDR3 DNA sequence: TGTGCCAGTAGTACCCCCGGGACTAGCACAGATACGCAGTATTTT. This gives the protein CASSTPGTSTDTQYF.

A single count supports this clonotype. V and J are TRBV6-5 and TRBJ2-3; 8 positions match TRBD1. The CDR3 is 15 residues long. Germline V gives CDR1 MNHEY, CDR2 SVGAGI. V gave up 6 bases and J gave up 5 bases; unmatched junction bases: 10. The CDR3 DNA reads TGTGCCAGCAGCACCACAGGGGGGTACAGAGATACGCAGTATTTT. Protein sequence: CASSTTGGYRDTQYF.

The CDR3 loop is CASSPSLAAPFYEQYF. DNA for the CDR3: TGTGCCAGCAGCCCCTCCCTAGCGGCCCCCTTTTACGAGCAGTACTTC. This chain uses TRBV7-2 with TRBJ2-7; 7 nucleotides match TRBD2. V was pared by 5 bases and J by 4 bases, with 14 bases of the junction left unmatched. CDR1 and CDR2 (germline): SGHTA, FQGNSA. This CDR3 contains 16 residues.

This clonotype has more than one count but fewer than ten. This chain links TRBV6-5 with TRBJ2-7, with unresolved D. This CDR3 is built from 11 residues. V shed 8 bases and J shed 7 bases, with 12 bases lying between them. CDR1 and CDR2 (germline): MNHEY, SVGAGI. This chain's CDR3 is CASGVGLEQYF. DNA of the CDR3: TGTGCCAGCGGGGTTGGTCTAGAGCAGTACTTC.

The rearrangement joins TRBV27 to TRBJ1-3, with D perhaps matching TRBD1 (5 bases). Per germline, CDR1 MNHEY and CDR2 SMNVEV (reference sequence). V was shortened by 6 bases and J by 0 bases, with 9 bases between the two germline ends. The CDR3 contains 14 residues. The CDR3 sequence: CASSGGGSGNTIYF. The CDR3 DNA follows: TGTGCCAGCAGCGGGGGAGGCTCTGGAAACACCATATATTTT.

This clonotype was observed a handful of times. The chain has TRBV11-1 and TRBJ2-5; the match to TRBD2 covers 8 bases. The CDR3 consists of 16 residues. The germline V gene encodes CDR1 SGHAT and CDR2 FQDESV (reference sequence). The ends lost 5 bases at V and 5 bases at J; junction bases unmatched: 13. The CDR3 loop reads CASSAGSGSLKETQYF. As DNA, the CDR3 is TGTGCCAGCAGCGCAGGGAGCGGGAGTCTGAAGGAGACCCAGTACTTC.

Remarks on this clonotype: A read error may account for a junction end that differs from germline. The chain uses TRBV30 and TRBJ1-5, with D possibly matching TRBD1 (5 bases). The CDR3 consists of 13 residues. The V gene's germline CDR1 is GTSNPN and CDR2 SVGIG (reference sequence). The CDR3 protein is CAWSRGSNQPQNF. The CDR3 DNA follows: TGTGCCTGGAGTAGGGGTAGCAATCAGCCCCAGAATTTT.

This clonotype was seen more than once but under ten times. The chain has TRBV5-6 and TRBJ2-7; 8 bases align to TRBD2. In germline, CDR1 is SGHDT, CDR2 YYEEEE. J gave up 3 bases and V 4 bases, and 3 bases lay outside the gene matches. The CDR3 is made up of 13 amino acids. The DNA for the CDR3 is TGTGCCAGCAGCACGGGAGGGCACTACGAGCAGTACTTC. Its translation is CASSTGGHYEQYF.

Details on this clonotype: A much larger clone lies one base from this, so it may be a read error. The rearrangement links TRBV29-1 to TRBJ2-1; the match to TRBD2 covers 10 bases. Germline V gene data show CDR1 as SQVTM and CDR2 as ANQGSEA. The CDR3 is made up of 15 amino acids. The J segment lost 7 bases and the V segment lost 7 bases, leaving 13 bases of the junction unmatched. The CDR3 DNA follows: TGCAGCGCTTCCCATTTAGCGGGAGGCCGGAATGAGCAGTTCTTC. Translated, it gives CSASHLAGGRNEQFF.

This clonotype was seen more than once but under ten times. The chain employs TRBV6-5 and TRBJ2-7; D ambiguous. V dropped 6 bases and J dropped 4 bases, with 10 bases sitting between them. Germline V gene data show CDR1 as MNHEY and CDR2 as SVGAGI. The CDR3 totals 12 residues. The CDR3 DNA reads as TGTGCCAGCAGGTTGGACCTTTACGAGCAGTACTTC. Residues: CASRLDLYEQYF.

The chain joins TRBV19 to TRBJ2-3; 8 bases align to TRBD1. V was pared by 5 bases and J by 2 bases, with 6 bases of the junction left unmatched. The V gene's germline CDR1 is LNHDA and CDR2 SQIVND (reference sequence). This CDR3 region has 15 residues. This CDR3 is CASSEPGQATDTQYF. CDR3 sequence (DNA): TGTGCCAGTAGTGAGCCGGGACAGGCCACAGATACGCAGTATTTT.

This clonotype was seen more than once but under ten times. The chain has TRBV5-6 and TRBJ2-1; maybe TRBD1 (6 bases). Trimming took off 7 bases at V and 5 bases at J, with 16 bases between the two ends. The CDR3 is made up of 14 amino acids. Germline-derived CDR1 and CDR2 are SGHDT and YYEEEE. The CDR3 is CASQTGTLHNEQFF. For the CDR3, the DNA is TGTGCCAGCCAGACAGGTACCCTCCACAATGAGCAGTTCTTC.